This T cell receptor (beta chain) stems from a study of T cells in Graves' hyperthyroidism and ophthalmopathy. In this sample, this clonotype turned up a few times. Its antigen is undetermined. Amplification of TCR beta CDR3 regions used RNA as the template. The TCR CDR3 first-round RT-PCR relied on the HTBI primer set. TCRdb re-called the multiplex PCR reads with MiXCR, one entry per CDR3 protein. The data show some 460,000 distinct CDR3 sequences, about a sixth seen once. Study results and limitations: Ophthalmopathy was distinguished from stable hyperthyroidism by 13 V-J signatures.

The germline V and J ends were trimmed by 4 bases and 0 bases, with 8 bases remaining between them. The CDR3 has 14 residues. Per the germline V gene, CDR1 is SGHRS and CDR2 is YFSETQ. Uncontrolled infection, other autoimmune disease, pregnancy or lactation disqualified patients from enrolment. This receptor was taken from a woman between 18 and 29 years old with Graves' hyperthyroidism. The sample taken for sequencing was blood. The chain links TRBV5-1 to TRBJ2-1; no clear D gene. Here the CDR3 reads CASSPDGSYNEQFF. DNA for the CDR3: TGCGCCAGCAGCCCGGACGGCTCCTACAATGAGCAGTTCTTC.